These 8 T cell receptor beta chains were sequenced from one sample in a study of Graves' ophthalmopathy and Graves' hyperthyroidism. Amplifying from RNA transcripts, the study obtained TCR beta CDR3 regions. In the first round, RT-PCR was carried out with HTBI primers, and a multiplex PCR formed the second round. Using its own MiXCR run on the multiplex PCR reads, TCRdb lists one record per CDR3 protein. The sample includes 200,000 to 300,000 distinct CDR3 sequences, 40% to 50% seen only once; the top ten take less than 60%. Sequencing input: peripheral blood. These receptors were taken from an adult man with Graves' ophthalmopathy.

V usage is TRBV4-2 and J usage is TRBJ1-2, with 9 bases aligning to TRBD1. The V gene end was trimmed by 2 bases and the J gene end by 5 bases; junction bases not matched to a gene: 9. The V gene's germline CDR1 is LGHNA and CDR2 YNFKEQ. This CDR3 is 16 amino acids long. For the CDR3, the DNA is TGTGCCAGCAGCCAACCCGGGACAGGGAAGAAGTATGGCTACACCTTC. Translated, it gives CASSQPGTGKKYGYTF.

This clonotype was counted only a few times. V and J are TRBV7-8 and TRBJ1-5; perhaps TRBD1 as D (5 bases). Germline assignment: CDR1 SGHVS and CDR2 FQNEAQ. This CDR3 has 16 residues. V lost 1 base and J 4 bases, leaving 14 bases between the germline ends. The CDR3 bases are TGTGCCAGCAGCTTAGAACAAAGGGGAGGAAATCAGCCCCAGCATTTT. This codes for CASSLEQRGGNQPQHF. The variable domain in full, with the rest retrieved from reference TRBV7-8 and TRBJ1-5, is GAGVSQSPRYKVAKRGQDVALRCDPISGHVSLFWYQQALGQGPEFLTYFQNEAQLDKSGLPSDRFFAERPEGSVSTLKIQRTQQEDSAVYLCASSLEQRGGNQPQHFGDGTRLSIL.

The chain carries TRBV5-4 and TRBJ2-7, with TRBD1 identical over 11 bases. The CDR3 has 16 amino acids. V lost 5 bases and J lost 5; bases outside the gene matches: 12. CDR1 and CDR2 from the germline V gene are SGHNT and YYREEE (reference sequence). The CDR3 reads CASRPGAGQGADEQYF. CDR3 DNA: TGTGCCAGCAGACCAGGCGCAGGACAGGGGGCGGACGAGCAGTACTTC.

V is TRBV7-3 and J is TRBJ2-7, with 8 bases that match TRBD1. Trimming at V came to 4 bases and at J to 6 bases, leaving 5 bases not matched to a gene. CDR1 and CDR2 (germline): SGHTA, FQGTGA. This CDR3 has 13 amino acids. CDR3 nucleotides: TGTGCCAGCAGCTCGGACAGGGCGGGCGAGCAGTACTTC. Its translation: CASSSDRAGEQYF.

This clonotype was picked up a small number of times. The chain couples TRBV12-3 or TRBV12-4 to TRBJ2-5, with D possibly matching TRBD2 (5 bases). The CDR3 has 13 residues. V was pared by 7 bases and J by 4 bases, with 13 bases between. CDR3 bases: TGTGCCAGCACCCTGGGTCTAGCAGAGACCCAGTACTTC. It yields the protein CASTLGLAETQYF.

V usage is TRBV7-9 and J usage is TRBJ1-2; TRBD1 might be the D (5 bases). Per germline, CDR1 SEHNR and CDR2 FQNEAQ (reference sequence). Between the trimmed V and J ends, which lost 2 bases and 1 base, there was a span of 14 bases. The CDR3 spans 16 residues. The CDR3 sequence is CASSLSSGGFNYGYTF. The CDR3 DNA follows: TGTGCCAGCAGCTTATCCTCTGGGGGTTTTAACTATGGCTACACCTTC.

This sequence joins TRBV12-3 or TRBV12-4 and TRBJ1-2; D is ambiguous. V lost 2 bases, J lost 2 bases, and 9 bases lay in between. The CDR3 covers 14 residues. CDR3 sequence (DNA): TGTGCCAGCAGTTTACGAGTTACGAACTATGGCTACACCTTC. Translation gives CASSLRVTNYGYTF.

This clonotype turned up a few times. The rearrangement joins TRBV29-1 to TRBJ2-5, with 12 bases lining up with TRBD2. J was trimmed by 2 bases and V by 7 bases; bases with no gene match: 11. The CDR3 consists of 16 residues. CDR1 and CDR2 from the germline V gene are SQVTM and ANQGSEA. The CDR3 bases are TGCAGCGCCTCGGGACTAGCGGGCCGAATTCAAGAGACCCAGTACTTC. This encodes CSASGLAGRIQETQYF. Based on the CDR3 plus reference TRBV29-1 and TRBJ2-5, the full variable domain is SAVISQKPSRDICQRGTSLTIQCQVDSQVTMMFWYRQQPGQSLTLIATANQGSEATYESGFVIDKFPISRPNLTFSTLTVSNMSPEDSSIYLCSASGLAGRIQETQYFGPGTRLLVL.